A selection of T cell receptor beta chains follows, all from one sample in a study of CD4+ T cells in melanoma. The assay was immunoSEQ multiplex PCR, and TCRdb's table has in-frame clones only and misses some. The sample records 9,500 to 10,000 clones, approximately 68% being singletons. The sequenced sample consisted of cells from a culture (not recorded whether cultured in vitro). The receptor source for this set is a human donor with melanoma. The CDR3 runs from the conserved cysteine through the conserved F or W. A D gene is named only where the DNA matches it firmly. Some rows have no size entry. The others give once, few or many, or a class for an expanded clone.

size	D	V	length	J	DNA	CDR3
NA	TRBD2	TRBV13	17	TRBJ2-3	TGTGCCAGCAGCAAGAGACTAGCGGGGAAACTCACAGATACGCAGTATTTT	CASSKRLAGKLTDTQYF
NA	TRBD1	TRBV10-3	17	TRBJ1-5	TGTGCCATCACCTACAGGGACAGACAATATAGCAATCAGCCCCAGCATTTT	CAITYRDRQYSNQPQHF
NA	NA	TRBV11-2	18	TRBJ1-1	TGTGCCAGCAGCTTAGTTCTGGGTAAGGGGGTATCGAACACTGAAGCTTTCTTT	CASSLVLGKGVSNTEAFF
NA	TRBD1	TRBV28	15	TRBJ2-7	TGTGCCAGCAGAGGCTACGGGACAGGGAAGGACGAGCAGTACTTC	CASRGYGTGKDEQYF
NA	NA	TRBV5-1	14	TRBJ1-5	TGCGCCAGCAGCTTGAGGGAAGGTGTACAGCCCCAGCATTTT	CASSLREGVQPQHF
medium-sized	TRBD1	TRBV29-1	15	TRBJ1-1	TGCAGCGTATCGGGTCCAGGGGGTGTCTTCGGTGAAGCTTTCTTT	CSVSGPGGVFGEAFF
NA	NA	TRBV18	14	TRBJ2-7	TGTGCCAGCTCACCACGGGATCAACAGTCTGAGCAGTACTTC	CASSPRDQQSEQYF
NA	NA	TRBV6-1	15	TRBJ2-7	TGTGCCAGCAGTGGATCGCAGGGCGGAAGCGACGAGCAGTACTTC	CASSGSQGGSDEQYF
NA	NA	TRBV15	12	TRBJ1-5	TGTGCCACCAAGTCTCTAGATCAGCCCCAGCATTTT	CATKSLDQPQHF
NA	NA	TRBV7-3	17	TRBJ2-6	TGTGCCAGCAGCGTATCGGCGATCGGTTCTGGGGCCAACGTCCTGACTTTC	CASSVSAIGSGANVLTF
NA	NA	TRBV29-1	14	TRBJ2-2	TGCAGCGTTGATGGGCCAACCCGGGCCGGGGAGCTGTTTTTT	CSVDGPTRAGELFF